This TCR beta chain was obtained from a study of cytomegalovirus exposure and HLA in healthy donors. A multiplex PCR was run with 60 Vbeta primers and 13 Jbeta primers. Only in-frame clones appear in the TCRdb table, and some are missing; sequencing was by immunoSEQ multiplex PCR. The sample holds some 100,000 clones; about 85% are singletons and the top ten take 1% to 1.5%. The source is a girl between 2 and 10 years old in good health and CMV-seropositive. The sample consisted of PBMCs.

CDR3 residues: CARGFRGANQPQHF. CDR3 DNA: TGTGCCAGAGGGTTTCGGGGGGCGAATCAGCCCCAGCATTTT. The genes are TRBV6-1 and TRBJ1-5; D might be TRBD1 (6 bases). V dropped 9 bases and J dropped 4 bases, with 16 bases sitting between them. This CDR3 has 14 residues. CDR1 and CDR2 (germline): MNHNS, SASEGT.